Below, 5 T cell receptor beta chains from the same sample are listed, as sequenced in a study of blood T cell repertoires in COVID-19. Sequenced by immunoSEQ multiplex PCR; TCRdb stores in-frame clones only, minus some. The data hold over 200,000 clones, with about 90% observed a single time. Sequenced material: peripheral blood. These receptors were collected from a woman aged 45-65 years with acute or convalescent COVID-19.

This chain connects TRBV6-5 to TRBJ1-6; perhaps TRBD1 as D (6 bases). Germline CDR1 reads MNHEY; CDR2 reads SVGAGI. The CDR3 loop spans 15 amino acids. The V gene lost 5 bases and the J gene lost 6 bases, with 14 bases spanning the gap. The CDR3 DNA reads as TGTGCCAGCAGTCCCACAGGGAAGGGTAATTCACCCCTCCACTTT. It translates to CASSPTGKGNSPLHF.

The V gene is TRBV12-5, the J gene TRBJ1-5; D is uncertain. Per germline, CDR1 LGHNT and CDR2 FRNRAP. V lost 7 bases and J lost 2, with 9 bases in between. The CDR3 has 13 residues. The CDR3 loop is CASAGPGNQPQHF. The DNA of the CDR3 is TGTGCTAGTGCCGGTCCCGGCAATCAGCCCCAGCATTTT.

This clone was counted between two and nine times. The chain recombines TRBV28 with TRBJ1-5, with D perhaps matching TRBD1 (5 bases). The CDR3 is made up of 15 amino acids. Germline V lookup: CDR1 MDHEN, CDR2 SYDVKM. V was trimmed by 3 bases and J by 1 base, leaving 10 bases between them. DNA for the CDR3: TGTGCCAGCAGTTTGGCTGGGGCGAGCAATCAGCCCCAGCATTTT. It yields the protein CASSLAGASNQPQHF. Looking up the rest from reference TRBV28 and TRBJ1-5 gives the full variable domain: DVKVTQSSRYLVKRTGEKVFLECVQDMDHENMFWYRQDPGLGLRLIYFSYDVKMKEKGDIPEGYSVSREKKERFSLILESASTNQTSMYLCASSLAGASNQPQHFGDGTRLSIL.

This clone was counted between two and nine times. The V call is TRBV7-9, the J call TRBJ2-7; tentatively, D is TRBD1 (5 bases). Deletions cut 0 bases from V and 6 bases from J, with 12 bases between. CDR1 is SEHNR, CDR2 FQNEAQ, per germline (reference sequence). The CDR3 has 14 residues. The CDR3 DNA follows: TGTGCCAGCAGCTTAGCAGGGGCTGGGGCCGAGCAGTACTTC. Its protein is CASSLAGAGAEQYF.

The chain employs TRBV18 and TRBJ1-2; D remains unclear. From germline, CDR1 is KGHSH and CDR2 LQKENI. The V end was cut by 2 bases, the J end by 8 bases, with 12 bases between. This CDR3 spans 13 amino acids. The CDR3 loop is CASSPGWRRGYTF. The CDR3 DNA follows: TGTGCCAGCTCACCAGGTTGGAGGAGAGGCTACACCTTC. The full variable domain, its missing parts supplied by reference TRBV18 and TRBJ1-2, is NAGVMQNPRHLVRRRGQEARLRCSPMKGHSHVYWYRQLPEEGLKFMVYLQKENIIDESGMPKERFSAEFPKEGPSILRIQQVVRGDSAAYFCASSPGWRRGYTFGSGTRLTVV.